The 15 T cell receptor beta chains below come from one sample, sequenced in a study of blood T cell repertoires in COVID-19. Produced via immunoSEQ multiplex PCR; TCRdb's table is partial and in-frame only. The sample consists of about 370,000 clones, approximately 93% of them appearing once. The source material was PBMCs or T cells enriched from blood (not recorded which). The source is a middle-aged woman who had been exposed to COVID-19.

The CDR3 spells CASSLVSTASTGELFF. For the CDR3, the DNA is TGTGCCAGCAGCTTAGTGTCGACAGCTTCAACCGGGGAGCTGTTTTTT. The chain recombines TRBV11-2 with TRBJ2-2, with D possibly matching TRBD1 (5 bases). CDR3 length equals 16 residues. Trimming cost V 1 base and J 5 bases, with 14 bases left between them. Germline V gene data show CDR1 as SGHAT and CDR2 as FQNNGV.

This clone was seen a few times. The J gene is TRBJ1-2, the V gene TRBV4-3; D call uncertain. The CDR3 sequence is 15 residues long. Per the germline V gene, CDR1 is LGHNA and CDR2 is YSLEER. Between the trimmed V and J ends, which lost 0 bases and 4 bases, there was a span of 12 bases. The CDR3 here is CASSQDVRLGYGYTF. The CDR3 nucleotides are TGCGCCAGCAGCCAAGACGTCAGACTTGGCTATGGCTACACCTTC.

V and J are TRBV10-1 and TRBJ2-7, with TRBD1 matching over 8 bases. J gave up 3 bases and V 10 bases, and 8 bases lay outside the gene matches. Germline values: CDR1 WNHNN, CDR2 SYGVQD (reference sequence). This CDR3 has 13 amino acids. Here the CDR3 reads CATQDRDNYEQYF. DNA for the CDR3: TGCGCCACACAGGACAGGGATAACTACGAGCAGTACTTC.

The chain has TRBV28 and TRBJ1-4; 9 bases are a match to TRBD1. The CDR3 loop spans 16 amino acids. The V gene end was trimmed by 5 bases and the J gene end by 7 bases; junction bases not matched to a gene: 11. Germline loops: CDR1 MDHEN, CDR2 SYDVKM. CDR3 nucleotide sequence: TGTGCCAGCAGTAGGGATGTAAGACAGGGGGGTGAAAAACTGTTTTTT. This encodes CASSRDVRQGGEKLFF.

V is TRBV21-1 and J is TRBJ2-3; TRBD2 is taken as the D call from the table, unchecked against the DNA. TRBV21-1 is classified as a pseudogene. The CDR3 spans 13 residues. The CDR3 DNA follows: TGTGCCAGCAGCAAAGCTACGGTGGATACGCAGTATTTT. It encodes CASSKATVDTQYF.

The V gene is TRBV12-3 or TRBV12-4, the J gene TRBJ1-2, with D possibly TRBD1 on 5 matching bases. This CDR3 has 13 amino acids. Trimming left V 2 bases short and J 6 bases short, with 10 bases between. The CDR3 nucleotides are TGTGCCAGCAGTTTACGGGGGGTTCATGGCTACACCTTC. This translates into CASSLRGVHGYTF.

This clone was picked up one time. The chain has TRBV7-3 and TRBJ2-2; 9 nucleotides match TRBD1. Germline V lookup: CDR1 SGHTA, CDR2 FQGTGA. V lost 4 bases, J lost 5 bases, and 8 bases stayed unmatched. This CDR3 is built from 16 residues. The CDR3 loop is CASSSNLGQGTGELFF. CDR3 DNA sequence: TGTGCCAGCAGCTCGAACCTGGGACAGGGAACCGGGGAGCTGTTTTTT.

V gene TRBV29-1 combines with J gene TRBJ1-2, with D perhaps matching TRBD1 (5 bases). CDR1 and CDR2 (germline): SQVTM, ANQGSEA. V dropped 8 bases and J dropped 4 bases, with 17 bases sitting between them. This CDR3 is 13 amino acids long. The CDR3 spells CSINLLGPYGYTF. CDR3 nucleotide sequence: TGCAGCATCAACCTTCTGGGGCCCTATGGCTACACCTTC.

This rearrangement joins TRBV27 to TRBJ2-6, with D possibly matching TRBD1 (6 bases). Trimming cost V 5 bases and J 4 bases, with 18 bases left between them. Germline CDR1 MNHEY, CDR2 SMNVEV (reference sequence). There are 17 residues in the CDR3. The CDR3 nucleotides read TGTGCCAGCAGTACCATACAGGGAGCCTCGGGGGCCAACGTCCTGACTTTC. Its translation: CASSTIQGASGANVLTF.

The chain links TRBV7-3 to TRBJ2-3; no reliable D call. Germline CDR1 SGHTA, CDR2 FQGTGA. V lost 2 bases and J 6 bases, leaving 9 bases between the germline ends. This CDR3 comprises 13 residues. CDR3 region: CASSLPPGDTQYF. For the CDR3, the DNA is TGTGCCAGCAGCTTACCCCCCGGGGATACGCAGTATTTT.

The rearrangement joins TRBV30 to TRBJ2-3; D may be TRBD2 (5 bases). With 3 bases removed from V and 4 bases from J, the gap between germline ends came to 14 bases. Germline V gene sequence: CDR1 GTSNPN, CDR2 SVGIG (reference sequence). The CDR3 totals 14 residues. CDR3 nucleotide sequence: TGTGCCTGGAGGGCCGGAGGCCGGGCAGATACGCAGTATTTT. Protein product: CAWRAGGRADTQYF.

The CDR3 DNA follows: TGTGCCAGCAGCCTGGGACTAGCGGGAGAGGAGCAGTTCTTC. This sequence encodes CASSLGLAGEEQFF. The V gene is TRBV7-6, the J gene TRBJ2-1; 14 bases map to TRBD2. This CDR3 spans 14 amino acids. The J segment lost 10 bases and the V segment lost 5 bases, leaving 4 bases of the junction unmatched. The germline V gene has CDR1 SGHVS and CDR2 FNYEAQ.

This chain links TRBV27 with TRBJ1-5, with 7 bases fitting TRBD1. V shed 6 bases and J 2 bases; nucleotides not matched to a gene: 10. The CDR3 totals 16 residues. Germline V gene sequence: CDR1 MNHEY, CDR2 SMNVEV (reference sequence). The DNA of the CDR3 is TGTGCCAGCAGACCCGAGGGGGCGTTGGGCAATCAGCCCCAGCATTTT. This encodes CASRPEGALGNQPQHF.

The CDR3 DNA follows: TGTGCCAGCAGCTTGGCTGGGGGGGGAGTGCCAGCTTTCTTT. This sequence encodes CASSLAGGGVPAFF. The gene calls are TRBV5-5 and TRBJ1-1, with a weak D call TRBD1 (5 bases). The CDR3 length is 14 residues. V shed 0 bases and J shed 10 bases, with 16 bases lying between them. Germline-derived CDR1 and CDR2 are SGHKS and YYEKEE (reference sequence).

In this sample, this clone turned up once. The CDR3, as DNA: TGTGCCAGCAGTTCACGGACAGCCTCCAACTATGGCTACACCTTC. Translation: CASSSRTASNYGYTF. This rearrangement joins TRBV6-5 to TRBJ1-2, with D perhaps matching TRBD1 (6 bases). CDR1 MNHEY and CDR2 SVGAGI come from the germline V gene. The V gene lost 4 bases and the J gene lost 2 bases, with 14 bases spanning the gap. The CDR3 has 15 residues.